What follows is one T cell receptor (beta chain) and its context. Its antigen is not yet known. Base qualities are not recorded, but no much larger clone differs from it by a single base. A single peripheral blood draw of 90 to 150 mL on average was collected from each donor into heparinised tubes. Using a panel that included CD45RO, CCR7, CD25, CD127, CD95 and CD27, naive, central memory, regulatory and stem cell-like memory CD4+ T cells were sorted on a BD FACSAria II. A purity above 98% was achieved for all sorted populations. PBMCs were isolated immediately by Lymphoprep density gradient centrifugation and stained directly without culture. So that batch effects would be minimized, each experiment stained and sorted samples in pairs, pairing one healthy donor with one patient. The entire amount of isolated RNA was reverse transcribed using the High Capacity cDNA Reverse Transcription Kit, so the sequenced TCRB transcripts were expressed ones. Naive, central memory and regulatory T cell samples underwent deep immunoSEQ sequencing, averaging around 3.9 million total reads per sample. After sorted cells were lysed in RLT buffer, RNA was extracted with DNase-treated RNeasy Micro or Mini kits, with the choice depending on cell number. To prevent cross-contamination, every cell subset was processed on its own, while patient and healthy donor samples were processed together. The immunoSEQ multiplex PCR was used to amplify TCRB sequences from cDNA, generating 87-bp fragments that spanned the CDR3 region. The amplicons were sequenced using the Illumina HiSeq platform. The paper's processing steps were these. PCR bias was corrected computationally using synthetic template baselines, and reads within Hamming distance 2 were collapsed, with unmergeable singletons discarded. By aligning reads against IMGT, V, D and J genes, CDR3 length, and insertions or deletions at six rearrangement sites were assigned. Within each subset, clonotype counts were normalized to sorted cell number, and only after that were true diversity and Gini coefficients computed with the tcR R package. The overlap coefficient, calculated on TCRB nucleotide sequences, was used to quantify repertoire sharing. Out-of-frame TCRB sequences from naive cells were analyzed to stand in for the pre-selection repertoire. This is the immuneACCESS table as TCRdb keeps it, with only in-frame sequences that have V and J called. A part of the clones is gone; compared with another copy, unresolved V genes explain less than half, and the rest is unexplained. V and J calls and clone size follow that table, whereas D and trimming were derived from the DNA. This sample gives 900,000 or so clones in total; roughly 15% of them show up just once. Together, the top ten hold around 0.02% of the sample.

V gives up 3 bases and J gives up 3 bases, and the segment between their germline ends measures 15 bases. As encoded in the germline V gene (reference sequence), CDR1 is LNHNV while CDR2 is YYDKDF. The CDR3, cysteine through phenylalanine, is 16 amino acids long. The read is trimmed to its CDR3 DNA, 48 bases read in frame from base 1. The data were taken from a study of beta chain features in type 1 diabetes (dated by TCRdb to 2016 to 2018). About the full investigation: Mean age, gender distribution, total cell number and subset yield did not differ between patients and healthy donors. Naive and central memory subsets were obtained from all 28 donors, but regulatory and stem cell-like memory subsets were isolated from only 8 patients and 8 healthy donors. Across all samples, some 99 million sorted cells were examined, and cell number per subset correlated strongly with RNA yield. In the study, TCRB repertoires of sorted circulating CD4+ T cell subsets from recently diagnosed type 1 diabetes patients were compared with those of matched healthy donors. Study-wide conclusions, independent of this receptor: Patients with type 1 diabetes made fewer insertions and deleted more nucleotides at VDJ recombination sites, implying thymic rearrangement abnormalities. Because cDNA rather than genomic DNA was sequenced, highly expressing activated cells could have been over-represented, although no difference in activation and CD3 levels was found between groups. PCR may preferentially amplify shorter templates, but because patient and control samples were amplified and corrected together, any resulting skew would affect both groups equally. Only small numbers of individuals were included in the HLA sub-analyses, which left unresolved whether HLA type had any influence on TCRB rearrangement. In all four CD4+ subsets, TCRB CDR3 length was moderately but significantly shorter in type 1 diabetes patients. Naive, central memory and regulatory TCRB repertoires appeared more similar among patients than among healthy donors.

This TCR came from a woman aged 18-35 years in good health. Sequencing was carried out using naive CD4+ T cells from blood. The cell subset or site label, as the study defines it: true naive CD4+ T cells. Recombination connected TRBV15 to TRBJ2-1, with the D segment identity uncertain. The CDR3 has the sequence CATSRRRDLVYNEQFF. At the DNA level, the sequence is TGTGCCACCAGCAGGCGGAGAGACTTGGTCTACAATGAGCAGTTCTTC.